This TCR beta chain was sequenced for a study of neoadjuvant anti-PD-1 for oral cavity cancer. Using immunoSEQ multiplex PCR, the repertoire was profiled, and TCRdb retains in-frame clones only, with some absent. The repertoire includes 55,000 to 80,000 clones, about 86% of them detected once, and roughly 2.9% sits in the top ten. V was shortened by 0 bases and J by 4 bases, with 7 bases between the two germline ends. CDR1 GTSNPN and CDR2 SVGIG come from the germline V gene (reference sequence). The CDR3 runs to 14 residues. Time point reported: after neoadjuvant nivolumab, at surgical resection. The gene calls are TRBV30 and TRBJ1-6, with D unclear. This material consisted of PBMCs, taken after nivolumab (anti-PD-1) treatment. The TCR originated in a person aged 35-79 years with oral cavity squamous cell carcinoma. The CDR3 bases are TGTGCCTGGAGTGTGTCGGGGTATAATTCACCCCTCCACTTT. It encodes CAWSVSGYNSPLHF.